A single sample gave rise to the 11 T cell receptor beta chains below, sequenced in a study of T cell changes during pregnancy in multiple sclerosis. Sequenced by immunoSEQ multiplex PCR; TCRdb stores in-frame clones only, minus some. The sample lists 43,000 or so clones; over 90% were seen once. Here the sequenced sample was peripheral blood, taken in the third trimester of pregnancy. These receptor sequences come from a female donor with multiple sclerosis, enrolled in a pregnancy study.

The V gene is TRBV20-1, the J gene TRBJ2-5, with D possibly being TRBD1 (6 bases). This CDR3 has 11 residues. The V and J ends lost 5 bases and 5 bases respectively, with 9 bases between them. Germline V lookup: CDR1 DFQATT, CDR2 SNEGSKA (reference sequence). The CDR3: CSAGQTETQYF. The CDR3 DNA sequence: TGCAGTGCTGGACAGACGGAGACCCAGTACTTC.

The chain joins TRBV20-1 to TRBJ2-5, with D possibly being TRBD1 (6 bases). The V gene's germline CDR1 is DFQATT and CDR2 SNEGSKA (reference sequence). The CDR3 has 11 amino acids. Trimming removed 7 bases from V and 4 bases from J, with 10 bases in between. The CDR3 coding sequence is TGCAGTGTCCAGGGGCGAGAGACCCAGTACTTC. Translated: CSVQGRETQYF.

V is TRBV5-1 and J is TRBJ2-1, with D possibly matching TRBD2 (5 bases). Germline CDR1 is SGHRS and CDR2 is YFSETQ. V gave up 5 bases and J gave up 4 bases, with 16 bases separating them. This CDR3 is 15 amino acids long. CDR3 sequence (DNA): TGCGCCAGCAGAATCGTCGGAGGTTCGTACAATGAGCAGTTCTTC. Translation: CASRIVGGSYNEQFF.

The genes are TRBV19 and TRBJ2-3; 13 bases agree with TRBD2. CDR1 LNHDA and CDR2 SQIVND come from the germline V gene (reference sequence). V trimming: 4 bases; J trimming: 0 bases; junction bases outside the gene matches: 7. This CDR3 region has 18 residues. The CDR3 DNA reads TGTGCCAGTAGTAGAGCGACTAGCGGGGGGCCTAGCACAGATACGCAGTATTTT. It translates to CASSRATSGGPSTDTQYF.

The chain combines TRBV7-3 with TRBJ2-1; TRBD2 is a possible D gene (6 bases). Between the trimmed V and J ends, which lost 5 bases and 4 bases, there was a span of 15 bases. The CDR3 extends over 15 amino acids. The germline gives CDR1 SGHTA, CDR2 FQGTGA. The CDR3 here is CASSIHPGLYNEQFF. The CDR3 DNA follows: TGTGCCAGCAGCATCCATCCGGGACTTTACAATGAGCAGTTCTTC.

V gene TRBV4-3 combines with J gene TRBJ2-1; unclear D gene. The V gene's germline CDR1 is LGHNA and CDR2 YSLEER. This CDR3 comprises 16 residues. The V and J ends lost 4 bases and 4 bases respectively, with 17 bases between them. The CDR3 loop reads CASSLFPGDSYNEQFF. CDR3 DNA sequence: TGCGCCAGCAGCCTCTTCCCCGGAGATTCTTACAATGAGCAGTTCTTC.

This clone was recorded only once. The V call is TRBV15, the J call TRBJ2-1; 9 bases are shared with TRBD2. CDR3 size: 15 residues. Trimming cost V 0 bases and J 6 bases; bases outside gene matches: 3. The germline V gene has CDR1 LNHNV and CDR2 YYDKDF (reference sequence). The CDR3 region has the DNA TGTGCCACCAGCAGAGATAGCGGGAGTTTCAATGAGCAGTTCTTC. It is translated as CATSRDSGSFNEQFF.

The V gene is TRBV30, the J gene TRBJ2-7, with D perhaps matching TRBD1 (5 bases). Per germline, CDR1 GTSNPN and CDR2 SVGIG (reference sequence). This CDR3 is 13 amino acids long. Trimming removed 1 base at V and 2 bases at J, with 9 bases between. The DNA of the CDR3 is TGTGCCTGGAGTGGAACAGGAACCTACGAGCAGTACTTC. Translation gives CAWSGTGTYEQYF.

The chain recombines TRBV4-2 with TRBJ2-1; TRBD2 matches 10 bases. CDR3 length equals 16 residues. Germline V CDR1 and CDR2: LGHNA, YNFKEQ. The V and J ends lost 4 bases and 3 bases, in that order; junction bases with no gene match: 6. The CDR3, as DNA: TGTGCCAGCAGCCCCCCGGGACTAGCGAGCTACAATGAGCAGTTCTTC. This sequence encodes CASSPPGLASYNEQFF.

The rearrangement links TRBV19 to TRBJ1-4; D perhaps matches TRBD1 (5 bases). The V gene's germline CDR1 is LNHDA and CDR2 SQIVND (reference sequence). CDR3 length equals 15 residues. V was trimmed by 4 bases and J by 2 bases, leaving 11 bases between them. The CDR3 is CASSTGFSTNEKLFF. The DNA of the CDR3 is TGTGCCAGTAGTACAGGGTTTTCGACTAATGAAAAACTGTTTTTT.

The V and J genes are TRBV25-1 and TRBJ2-5; 13 positions agree with TRBD2. J lost 4 bases, V lost 8 bases, and 1 base had no gene match. Germline lookup yields CDR1 MGHDK and CDR2 SYGVNS. The CDR3 runs 13 residues. CDR3 bases: TGTGCCAGCCGGACTAGCGGGGGAGAGACCCAGTACTTC. It encodes CASRTSGGETQYF.